This record concerns one T cell receptor beta chain sequence. Its antigen is undetermined. Germline V gene data show CDR1 as MNHEY and CDR2 as SMNVEV (reference sequence). The CDR3 sequence is 14 residues long. Trimming left V 5 bases short and J 4 bases short, with 14 bases between. Profiling relied on immunoSEQ multiplex PCR, and the TCRdb table lists in-frame clones only, not all of them. The data show some 78,000 clones, nearly 90% seen once. These data belong to a study of radiation and T cells in renal cell carcinoma. Study results and caveats: Baseline intratumoral clonotype presence is unknown without pretreatment biopsies. From baseline, blood top tumor clonotypes peaked at 2 weeks post-radiation.

This sample's time point: blood 4 weeks post-SBRT, at nephrectomy. Described treatment: 15 Gy SBRT to primary tumor, nephrectomy 4 weeks later. Nephrectomy followed 15 Gy stereotactic body radiation by 4 weeks. Clear cell pathology was present in this patient's renal cell carcinoma. The chain recombines TRBV27 with TRBJ1-1, with TRBD1 as a possible D gene (5 bases). The receptor was derived from a woman between 70 and 85 years old with renal cell carcinoma. The sequenced sample was blood, obtained from a patient whose treatment included radiotherapy and nephrectomy. CDR3 loop: CASSPRQIVTEAFF. The CDR3 DNA reads as TGTGCCAGCAGTCCCCGACAGATCGTCACTGAAGCTTTCTTT.